Included here is one T cell receptor beta chain sequence, with context. Its antigen remains unknown. Looked up from germline, CDR1 is SNHLY and CDR2 is FYNNEI. The CDR3 runs 14 residues. Trimming took 2 bases from V and 3 from J, leaving 10 bases between them. These data come from a study of T cells in Graves' hyperthyroidism and ophthalmopathy. Findings and caveats of the study: Among clonotypes expanded in thyroid above 0.001, most were also found in blood. A model built on 13 V-J features separated ophthalmopathy from stable hyperthyroidism.

RNA transcripts served as the template for amplifying TCR beta CDR3 regions. A set of HTBI primers served as the primers for a first-round RT-PCR of the TCR CDR3. In TCRdb, the multiplex PCR reads were re-called with MiXCR into one record per CDR3 protein. The data show approximately 330,000 distinct CDR3 sequences, with around 20% seen just once and over 40% held by the top ten. Hyperthyroidism had been newly diagnosed in patients aged 18 to 65, and its duration was under 2 months. About 10 ml of fresh peripheral blood supplied the PBMCs. The receptor was derived from a woman in her 50s with Graves' hyperthyroidism. The rearrangement links TRBV2 to TRBJ1-2; D not resolved. The specimen sequenced was blood. CDR3 in DNA: TGTGCCAGCAGTGAACTGGGGATTGACTATGGCTACACCTTC. This gives the protein CASSELGIDYGYTF.